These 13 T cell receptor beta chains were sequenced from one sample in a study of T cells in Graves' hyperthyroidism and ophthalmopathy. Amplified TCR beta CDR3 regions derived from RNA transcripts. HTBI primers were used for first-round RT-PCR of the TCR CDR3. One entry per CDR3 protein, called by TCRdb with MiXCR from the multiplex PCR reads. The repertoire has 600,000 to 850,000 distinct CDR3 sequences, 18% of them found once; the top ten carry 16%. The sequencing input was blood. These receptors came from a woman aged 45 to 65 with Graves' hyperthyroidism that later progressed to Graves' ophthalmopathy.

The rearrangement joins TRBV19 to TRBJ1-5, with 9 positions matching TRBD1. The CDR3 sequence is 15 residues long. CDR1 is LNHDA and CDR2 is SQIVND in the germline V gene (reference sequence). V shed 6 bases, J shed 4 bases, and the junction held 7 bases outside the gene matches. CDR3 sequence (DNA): TGTGCCAGTAGACCTCGACAGGGGGAAAATCAGCCCCAGCATTTT. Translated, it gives CASRPRQGENQPQHF.

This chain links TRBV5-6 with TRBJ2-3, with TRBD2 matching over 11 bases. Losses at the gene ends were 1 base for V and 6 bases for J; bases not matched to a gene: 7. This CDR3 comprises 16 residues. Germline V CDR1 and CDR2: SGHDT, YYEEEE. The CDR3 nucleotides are TGTGCCAGCAGCTTGACTAGCGGGAGATTGTTGGATACGCAGTATTTT. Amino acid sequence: CASSLTSGRLLDTQYF.

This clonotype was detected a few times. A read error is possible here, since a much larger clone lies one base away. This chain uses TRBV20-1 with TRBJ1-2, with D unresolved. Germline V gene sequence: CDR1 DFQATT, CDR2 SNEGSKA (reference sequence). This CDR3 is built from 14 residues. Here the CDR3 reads CSARDPGPSYGYAF. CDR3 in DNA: TGCAGTGCTAGAGACCCCGGACCCAGCTATGGCTACGCCTTC.

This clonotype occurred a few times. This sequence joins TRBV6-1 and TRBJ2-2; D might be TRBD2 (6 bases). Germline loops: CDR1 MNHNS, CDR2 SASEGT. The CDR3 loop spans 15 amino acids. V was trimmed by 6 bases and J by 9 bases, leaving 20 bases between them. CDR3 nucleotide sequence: TGTGCCAGCAGCCATGGAATAGCAGCGGGCCGGGAGCTGTTTTTT. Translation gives CASSHGIAAGRELFF.

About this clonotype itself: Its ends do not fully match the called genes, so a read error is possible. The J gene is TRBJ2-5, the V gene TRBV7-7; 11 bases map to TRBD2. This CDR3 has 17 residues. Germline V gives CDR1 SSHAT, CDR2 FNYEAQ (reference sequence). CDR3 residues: CASSLSPGLAVQETQYF. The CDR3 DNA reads TGTGCTAGCAGCTTATCCCCGGGACTAGCGGTCCAAGAGACCCAGTACTTC.

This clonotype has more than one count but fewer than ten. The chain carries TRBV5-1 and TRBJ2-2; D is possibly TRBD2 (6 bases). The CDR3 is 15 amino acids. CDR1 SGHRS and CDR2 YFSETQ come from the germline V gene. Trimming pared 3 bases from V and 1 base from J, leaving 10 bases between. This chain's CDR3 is CASSSGLLNTGELFF. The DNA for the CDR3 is TGCGCCAGCAGCTCGGGACTGTTGAACACCGGGGAGCTGTTTTTT.

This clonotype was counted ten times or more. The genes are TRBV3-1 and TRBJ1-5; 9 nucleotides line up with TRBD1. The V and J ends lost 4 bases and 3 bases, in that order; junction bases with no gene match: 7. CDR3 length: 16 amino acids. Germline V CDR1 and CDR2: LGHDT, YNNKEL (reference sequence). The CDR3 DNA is TGTGCCAGCAGCCGATCCGGGACAGGGATCAATCAGCCCCAGCATTTT. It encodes CASSRSGTGINQPQHF.

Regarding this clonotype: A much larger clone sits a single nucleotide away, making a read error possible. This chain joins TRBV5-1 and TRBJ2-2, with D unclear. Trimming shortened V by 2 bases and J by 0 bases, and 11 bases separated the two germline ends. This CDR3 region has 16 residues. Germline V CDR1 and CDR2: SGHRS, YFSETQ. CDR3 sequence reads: CASSFDLTANTGELFF. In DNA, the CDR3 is TGCGCCAGCAGCTTTGACTTAACCGCGAACACCGGGGAGCTGTTTTTT.

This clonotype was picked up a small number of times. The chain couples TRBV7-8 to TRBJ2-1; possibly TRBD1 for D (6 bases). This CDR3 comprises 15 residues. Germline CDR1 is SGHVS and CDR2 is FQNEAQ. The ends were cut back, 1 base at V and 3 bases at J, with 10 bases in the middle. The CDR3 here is CASSLDDRLYNEQFF. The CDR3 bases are TGTGCCAGCAGCTTAGATGACAGGCTCTACAATGAGCAGTTCTTC.

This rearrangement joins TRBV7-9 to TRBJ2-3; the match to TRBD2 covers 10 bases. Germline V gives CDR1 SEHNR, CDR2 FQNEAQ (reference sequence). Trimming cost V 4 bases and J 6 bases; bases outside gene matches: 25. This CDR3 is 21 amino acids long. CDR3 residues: CASSSLTTSGEAGRVRDTQYF. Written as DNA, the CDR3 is TGTGCCAGCAGCTCCCTCACTACTAGCGGGGAGGCAGGTCGGGTCCGTGATACGCAGTATTTT.

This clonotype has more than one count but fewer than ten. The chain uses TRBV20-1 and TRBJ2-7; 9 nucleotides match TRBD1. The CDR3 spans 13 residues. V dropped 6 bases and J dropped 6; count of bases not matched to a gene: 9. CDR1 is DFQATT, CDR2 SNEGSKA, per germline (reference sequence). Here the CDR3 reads CSAPGQGGREQYF. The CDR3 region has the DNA TGCAGTGCACCGGGACAGGGTGGACGCGAGCAGTACTTC.

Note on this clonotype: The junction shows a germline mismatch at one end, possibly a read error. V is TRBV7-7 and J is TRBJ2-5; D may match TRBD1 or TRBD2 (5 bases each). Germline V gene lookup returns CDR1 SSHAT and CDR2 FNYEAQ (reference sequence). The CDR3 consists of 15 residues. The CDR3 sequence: CASSLAGTGDETQYF. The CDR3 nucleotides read TGTGCTAGCAGCTTAGCAGGGACCGGGGATGAGACCCAGTACTTC.

In nucleotides, the CDR3 is TGTGCCAGCAGTGGGGACGTAGGCTACACCTTC. Translated, it gives CASSGDVGYTF. This chain connects TRBV25-1 to TRBJ1-2, with a weak D call TRBD1 (5 bases). This CDR3 contains 11 residues. The germline V and J ends were trimmed by 4 bases and 8 bases, with 8 bases remaining between them. The V gene's germline CDR1 is MGHDK and CDR2 SYGVNS.